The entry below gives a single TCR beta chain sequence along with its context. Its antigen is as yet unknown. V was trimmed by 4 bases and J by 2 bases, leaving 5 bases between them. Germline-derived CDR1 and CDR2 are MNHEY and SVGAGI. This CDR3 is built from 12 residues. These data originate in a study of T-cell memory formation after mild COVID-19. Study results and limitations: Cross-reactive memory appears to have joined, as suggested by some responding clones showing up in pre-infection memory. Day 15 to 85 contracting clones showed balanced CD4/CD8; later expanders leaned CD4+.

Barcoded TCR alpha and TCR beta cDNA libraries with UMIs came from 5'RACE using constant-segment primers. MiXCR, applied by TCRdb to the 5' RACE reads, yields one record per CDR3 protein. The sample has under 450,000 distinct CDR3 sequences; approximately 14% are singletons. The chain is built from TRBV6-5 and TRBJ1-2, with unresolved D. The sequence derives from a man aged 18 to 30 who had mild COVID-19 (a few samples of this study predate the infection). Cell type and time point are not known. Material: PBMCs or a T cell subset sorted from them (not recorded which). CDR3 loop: CASSWNNYGYTF. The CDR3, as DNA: TGTGCCAGCAGTTGGAACAACTATGGCTACACCTTC.